The 2 T cell receptor beta chains below were found in one sample sequenced in a study of blood T cells in healthy people across ages. PCR was performed a second time for roughly 7 to 12 cycles using a sample-barcoded 5' primer and a J-beta primer mix. TCRdb reprocessed the 5' RACE reads via MiXCR and lists one record per CDR3 protein. The table includes 1.5 million to 2 million distinct CDR3 sequences, roughly 32% detected once. Sequenced material: blood. These TCRs come from a woman aged 25 to 39 in good health.

In this sample, this clonotype turned up a few times. The chain joins TRBV6-6 to TRBJ1-1; 9 bases are shared with TRBD1. Germline V CDR1 and CDR2: MNHNY, SVGAGI (reference sequence). V gave up 0 bases and J gave up 1 base; unmatched junction bases: 3. The CDR3 loop spans 16 amino acids. This chain's CDR3 is CASSYSRTGANTEAFF. DNA for the CDR3: TGTGCCAGCAGTTACTCTAGGACAGGGGCGAACACTGAAGCTTTCTTT.

The chain links TRBV7-9 to TRBJ2-2; TRBD2 is a possible D gene (6 bases). CDR3 length: 13 residues. CDR1 and CDR2 (germline): SEHNR, FQNEAQ (reference sequence). Trimming left V 4 bases short and J 7 bases short, with 10 bases between. The CDR3 loop reads CASSYGGVGELFF. Here the CDR3 DNA reads TGTGCCAGCAGCTACGGGGGAGTCGGGGAGCTGTTTTTT.